This T cell receptor (beta chain) appears in the sequencing data of a study of OX40 agonist ivuxolimab in advanced cancers. Overall study: Prior checkpoint blockade (anti-PD-1, anti-PD-L1 or anti-CTLA-4) was permitted; about 40% had it.

TCRdb's table, derived via immunoSEQ multiplex PCR, lists solely in-frame clones and lacks some. Of roughly 60,000 clones in the sample, about 85% were seen once. Germline lookup yields CDR1 MDHEN and CDR2 SYDVKM. The CDR3 runs to 15 residues. V was pared by 6 bases and J by 1 base, with 4 bases of the junction left unmatched. With regard to this clone: As yet, its antigen is unknown.

General study findings and limits: What antigens the expanded peripheral T cells recognized was never established.

This receptor was identified in an adult with an advanced solid tumor such as melanoma, head and neck, liver or kidney cancer. Sequences were derived from CD4+ or CD8+ T cells sorted from blood, sampled in a trial of the OX40 agonist ivuxolimab. The gene calls are TRBV28 and TRBJ1-3; 9 bases fit TRBD1. CDR3 region: CASSPGQGSGNTIYF. The CDR3 nucleotides read TGTGCCAGCAGCCCGGGACAGGGTTCTGGAAACACCATATATTTT.